These 16 T cell receptor beta chains came from one sample sequenced in a study of shared clonotypes between healthy human individuals. This table comes from immunoSEQ multiplex PCR, and its TCRdb copy is limited to in-frame clones, with some not included. The data show roughly 380,000 clones, with roughly 96% seen just once and around 0.29% held by the top ten. Sequenced: memory CD8+ T cells sorted from blood. Noted subset: CD45RO+ cells pooled with CCR7-negative TemRA cells. The receptors shown here come from a man aged 25-45 years in good health.

The J gene is TRBJ2-1, the V gene TRBV5-1; 7 bases match TRBD2. V lost 4 bases, J lost 1 base, and 2 bases stayed unmatched. The CDR3 consists of 14 residues. Germline V gene lookup returns CDR1 SGHRS and CDR2 YFSETQ. As DNA, the CDR3 is TGCGCCAGCAGCGGGGACTATTCCTACAATGAGCAGTTCTTC. Protein: CASSGDYSYNEQFF.

V gene TRBV28 combines with J gene TRBJ1-1; no clear D gene. Trimming took off 5 bases at V and 2 bases at J, with 9 bases between the two ends. The germline CDR1 and CDR2 sequences are MDHEN and SYDVKM. The CDR3 sequence is 13 residues long. CDR3 protein: CASSLMGNTEAFF. As DNA, the CDR3 is TGTGCCAGCAGTCTTATGGGTAACACTGAAGCTTTCTTT.

This chain's CDR3 is CATSRGGGSYEQYF. The CDR3 coding sequence is TGTGCCACCAGCAGAGGCGGGGGCTCCTACGAGCAGTACTTC. V gene TRBV15 combines with J gene TRBJ2-7; 7 positions agree with TRBD2. CDR3 length: 14 amino acids. V gave up 1 base and J gave up 0 bases; unmatched junction bases: 0. CDR1 is LNHNV, CDR2 YYDKDF, per germline (reference sequence).

This clone has a single count. The chain links TRBV7-9 to TRBJ1-2; D is undetermined. Trimming took off 6 bases at V and 2 bases at J, with 10 bases between the two ends. The CDR3 length is 13 residues. Germline V gives CDR1 SEHNR, CDR2 FQNEAQ (reference sequence). CDR3 DNA: TGTGCCAGCAGGCACGGGTCGAACTATGGCTACACCTTC. It is translated as CASRHGSNYGYTF.

The gene calls are TRBV19 and TRBJ1-5; 10 positions agree with TRBD1. Germline assignment: CDR1 LNHDA and CDR2 SQIVND (reference sequence). This CDR3 has 15 residues. J was trimmed by 3 bases and V by 5 bases; bases with no gene match: 4. CDR3 amino acids: CASSWDRGANQPQHF. The DNA of the CDR3 is TGTGCCAGTAGTTGGGACAGGGGAGCCAATCAGCCCCAGCATTTT.

For the CDR3, the DNA is TGTGCCAGCAGCGTAGCGGTAACAGGGAACACTGAAGCTTTCTTT. This gives the protein CASSVAVTGNTEAFF. The chain has TRBV9 and TRBJ1-1; TRBD1 might be the D (5 bases). The CDR3 has 15 amino acids. In germline, CDR1 is SGDLS, CDR2 YYNGEE. Trimming removed 0 bases at V and 1 base at J, with 10 bases between.

The V gene is TRBV7-2, the J gene TRBJ2-1, with 10 bases identical to TRBD2. V was clipped by 7 bases and J by 7 bases; unmatched bases: 7. The CDR3 totals 14 residues. Per germline, CDR1 SGHTA and CDR2 FQGNSA. The CDR3 DNA is TGTGCCAGCAACATTCTAGCGGGAGCGAATGAGCAGTTCTTC. The encoded protein is CASNILAGANEQFF.

This chain's CDR3 is CAILEGRKDEQYF. The CDR3 DNA is TGTGCCATCCTGGAGGGGAGGAAGGACGAGCAGTACTTC. The chain uses TRBV6-1 and TRBJ2-7; perhaps TRBD2 as D (6 bases). CDR3 length equals 13 residues. V was pared by 10 bases and J by 5 bases, with 18 bases between. Germline CDR1 and CDR2: MNHNS and SASEGT.

The chain carries TRBV6-1 and TRBJ2-1, with 8 bases aligning to TRBD2. The germline V gene encodes CDR1 MNHNS and CDR2 SASEGT. Trimming at V came to 4 bases and at J to 6 bases, leaving 5 bases not matched to a gene. The CDR3 covers 14 residues. CDR3 in DNA: TGTGCCAGCAGTGTGCAGCGGGAGAGCAATGAGCAGTTCTTC. Residues: CASSVQRESNEQFF.

The V call is TRBV7-2, the J call TRBJ2-7, with 10 bases fitting TRBD1. The CDR3 is 16 amino acids. Germline CDR1 and CDR2: SGHTA and FQGNSA. V dropped 6 bases and J dropped 2; count of bases not matched to a gene: 10. CDR3 sequence reads: CASSHPPGTGAYEQYF. The CDR3 DNA follows: TGTGCCAGCAGTCACCCCCCCGGGACAGGGGCCTACGAGCAGTACTTC. Looking up the rest from reference TRBV7-2 and TRBJ2-7 gives the full variable domain: GAGVSQSPSNKVTEKGKDVELRCDPISGHTALYWYRQSLGQGLEFLIYFQGNSAPDKSGLPSDRFSAERTGGSVSTLTIQRTQQEDSAVYLCASSHPPGTGAYEQYFGPGTRLTVT.

The CDR3 nucleotides are TGCGCCAGCAGCCCCGACCTACTAGTTTACAATGAGCAGTTCTTC. This sequence encodes CASSPDLLVYNEQFF. The gene calls are TRBV5-1 and TRBJ2-1, with D possibly matching TRBD2 (5 bases). Trimming shortened V by 4 bases and J by 4 bases, and 15 bases separated the two germline ends. The germline CDR1 and CDR2 sequences are SGHRS and YFSETQ. This CDR3 is 15 amino acids long.

This chain joins TRBV5-3 and TRBJ2-1; no clear D. TRBV5-3 is classed as an ORF, of uncertain function. V was pared by 0 bases and J by 9 bases, with 10 bases between. This CDR3 region has 13 residues. CDR3 residues: CARSLAATCEQFF. The DNA of the CDR3 is TGTGCCAGAAGCTTGGCGGCTACATGTGAGCAGTTCTTC.

This chain links TRBV1 with TRBJ2-1; whether TRBD2, the table's D call, matches the DNA was not checked. TRBV1 is recorded as a pseudogene. This CDR3 region has 12 residues. CDR3: CTSSQDSNEQFF. The CDR3 DNA follows: TGCACCAGCAGCCAAGATAGCAATGAGCAGTTCTTC.

Comments on this clone: This sample includes further DNA sequences coding for the same CDR3. V usage is TRBV20-1 and J usage is TRBJ2-1, with D perhaps TRBD2 (5 bases). This CDR3 is 10 amino acids long. With 3 bases removed from V and 8 bases from J, the gap between germline ends came to 5 bases. Per germline, CDR1 DFQATT and CDR2 SNEGSKA (reference sequence). The CDR3 reads CSARRDEQFF. The CDR3 region has the DNA TGCAGTGCTAGGCGGGATGAGCAGTTCTTC.

The chain uses TRBV6-1 and TRBJ1-5; D remains ambiguous. Germline V gene data show CDR1 as MNHNS and CDR2 as SASEGT. Trimming pared 8 bases from V and 6 bases from J, leaving 14 bases between. The length of the CDR3 is 13 residues. The CDR3 coding sequence is TGTGCCAGCTACGGTAGGGTAGGTCAGCCCCAGCATTTT. As protein: CASYGRVGQPQHF.

The chain uses TRBV6-5 and TRBJ2-7, with TRBD2 as a possible D gene (5 bases). In germline, CDR1 is MNHEY, CDR2 SVGAGI. Trimming took off 5 bases at V and 2 bases at J, with 7 bases between the two ends. The CDR3 covers 12 residues. DNA for the CDR3: TGTGCCAGCAGTGCCGGGGCCTACGAGCAGTACTTC. Protein: CASSAGAYEQYF.